This record concerns one T cell receptor beta chain sequence. Its antigen is undetermined. This sample is part of a study of beta chain features in type 1 diabetes. Germline-derived CDR1 and CDR2 are DFQATT and SNEGSKA (reference sequence). The CDR3 contains 11 residues. The sequenced template was cDNA made from the entire isolated RNA. Sequencing of naive, central memory and regulatory T cell samples gave an average of about 3.57 million reads. The method was immunoSEQ multiplex PCR; TCRdb's version includes in-frame clones alone and lacks a portion of them. There are some 360,000 clones in the sample; 8.5% to 10% occur only once, and about 0.6% lies in the top ten. The study's findings and limits: The study left unresolved whether HLA type influences TCRB rearrangement. The study found moderately but significantly shorter TCRB CDR3s in all four CD4+ subsets of Type 1 diabetes patients.

The sequence derives from a man aged 25-40 years with type 1 diabetes. The V gene is TRBV20-1, the J gene TRBJ1-1; D is unclear. Sequenced: central memory CD4+ T cells from blood. CDR3 nucleotides: TGCAGCCAGACGGTGAACACTGAAGCTTTCTTT. This gives the protein CSQTVNTEAFF.